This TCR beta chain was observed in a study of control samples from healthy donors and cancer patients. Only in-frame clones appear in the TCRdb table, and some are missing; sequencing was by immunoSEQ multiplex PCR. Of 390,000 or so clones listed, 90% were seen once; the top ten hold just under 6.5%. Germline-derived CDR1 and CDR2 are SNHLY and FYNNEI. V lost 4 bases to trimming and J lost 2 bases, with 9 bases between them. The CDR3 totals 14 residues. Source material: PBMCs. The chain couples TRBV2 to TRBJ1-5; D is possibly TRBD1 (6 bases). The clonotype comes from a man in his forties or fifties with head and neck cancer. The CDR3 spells CASSGGGGNQPQHF. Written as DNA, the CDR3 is TGTGCCAGCAGTGGAGGGGGGGGCAATCAGCCCCAGCATTTT.